This paragraph reports one TCR beta chain. The data were taken from a study of shared clonotypes between healthy human individuals. Here immunoSEQ multiplex PCR was the method, and the copy in TCRdb shows in-frame clones only, minus some. The sample holds under 2.5 million clones, 85% to 95% seen once. Germline V CDR1 and CDR2: LGHNA, YNFKEQ. The CDR3 is made up of 12 amino acids. V was shortened by 5 bases and J by 6 bases, with 11 bases between the two germline ends. The sequence was collected from a man between 18 and 29 years old in good health. Some clones in this sample may be carry-over from other donors' samples. Sequenced sample: naive CD4+ T cells from PBMCs. Subset noted: CD45RA+ positively selected. The J gene is TRBJ2-7, the V gene TRBV4-2; possibly TRBD2 for D (6 bases). The CDR3 region has the DNA TGTGCCAGCAGCTTGATGGGGGGCGAGCAGTACTTC. This encodes CASSLMGGEQYF.